Listed below are T cell receptor beta chains from one sample, sequenced in a study of shared clonotypes between healthy human individuals. Here immunoSEQ multiplex PCR was the method, and the copy in TCRdb shows in-frame clones only, minus some. The sample lists 2.5 million or so clones, approximately 92% seen once, with more than 0.12% in the top ten. The sequencing input was naive CD4+ T cells sorted from blood. Receptors originate from a man younger than 35 in good health. Each CDR3 is given with its conserved first and last residue. D genes are given only for firm matches. The listing skips clone size in some rows; elsewhere it reads once, few, many or a size class.

v_call,cdr3_length,clone_size,j_call,d_call,cdr3_aa,cdr3_nt
TRBV10-1,15,few,TRBJ1-2,TRBD1,CASSDHGTGLSLYTF,TGCGCCAGCAGTGACCACGGGACAGGTTTGAGCCTCTACACCTTC
TRBV5-1,17,NA,TRBJ1-5,NA,CASSLAPGGADNQPQHF,TGCGCCAGCAGCTTGGCGCCCGGAGGTGCTGACAATCAGCCCCAGCATTTT
TRBV30,15,NA,TRBJ1-6,TRBD1,CAWESTGGNNSPLHF,TGTGCCTGGGAAAGCACAGGGGGAAACAATTCACCCCTCCACTTT
TRBV10-3,12,few,TRBJ1-5,NA,CAINDSNQPQHF,TGTGCCATCAATGACAGCAATCAGCCCCAGCATTTT
TRBV18,13,NA,TRBJ1-1,TRBD1,CASSDRGNTEAFF,TGTGCCAGCTCAGACAGGGGGAACACTGAAGCTTTCTTT
TRBV7-2,15,NA,TRBJ2-2,NA,CASSLVAGITGELFF,TGTGCCAGCAGCTTAGTGGCAGGGATCACCGGGGAGCTGTTTTTT
TRBV5-1,15,once,TRBJ2-3,TRBD2,CASSLLGLATDTQYF,TGCGCCAGCAGCCTTTTGGGACTAGCGACAGATACGCAGTATTTT
TRBV7-2,15,NA,TRBJ2-7,TRBD2,CASSSNPGLAYEQYF,TGTGCCAGCAGCTCAAATCCGGGACTAGCCTACGAGCAGTACTTC
TRBV9,14,NA,TRBJ2-1,NA,CASSVAAGTNEQFF,TGTGCCAGCAGCGTAGCGGCGGGGACCAATGAGCAGTTCTTC
TRBV18,20,NA,TRBJ2-1,NA,CASSPPFPGGSAGDRNEQFF,TGTGCCAGCTCACCACCATTCCCAGGGGGGTCAGCGGGCGACCGCAATGAGCAGTTCTTC
TRBV14,15,NA,TRBJ1-1,NA,CASSQENGGMKGAFF,TGTGCCAGCAGCCAAGAAAACGGAGGCATGAAAGGAGCTTTCTTT
TRBV7-3,15,NA,TRBJ2-2,TRBD1,CASSPQGGRNGELFF,TGTGCCAGCAGCCCCCAAGGGGGCAGGAACGGGGAGCTGTTTTTT
TRBV2,12,NA,TRBJ1-1,NA,CASRRPGNEAFF,TGTGCCAGCAGGCGCCCGGGTAATGAAGCTTTCTTT
TRBV19,12,NA,TRBJ2-2,NA,CASNGGPGELFF,TGTGCCTCTAACGGGGGCCCCGGGGAGCTGTTTTTT
TRBV6-1,15,NA,TRBJ2-1,TRBD1,CASSAWDSTYNEQFF,TGTGCCAGCAGTGCCTGGGACAGCACCTACAATGAGCAGTTCTTC
TRBV11-2,13,NA,TRBJ1-2,NA,CASSLGWGDDYTF,TGTGCCAGCAGCTTAGGGTGGGGGGATGACTACACCTTC
TRBV23-1,17,NA,TRBJ1-5,NA,CASSPYRTDPRGQPQHF,TGCGCCAGCAGTCCCTACAGGACAGACCCAAGGGGTCAGCCCCAGCATTTT
TRBV6-5,14,NA,TRBJ2-3,NA,CASSYTGDADTQYF,TGTGCCAGCAGTTACACGGGGGACGCAGATACGCAGTATTTT
TRBV2,11,NA,TRBJ2-2,NA,CASNGLGELFF,TGTGCCAGCAACGGGTTGGGGGAGCTGTTTTTT
TRBV29-1,14,NA,TRBJ2-5,NA,CSVSKGSGQETQYF,TGCAGCGTGAGTAAAGGGAGCGGTCAAGAGACCCAGTACTTC
TRBV10-3,13,few,TRBJ1-5,TRBD1,CAISGQGDQPQHF,TGTGCCATCAGTGGGCAGGGGGATCAGCCCCAGCATTTT
TRBV6-1,13,NA,TRBJ1-2,NA,CASGDGISYGYTF,TGTGCCAGCGGCGATGGGATCTCCTATGGCTACACCTTC
TRBV6-5,14,NA,TRBJ1-6,NA,CASTPGHYNSPLHF,TGTGCCAGCACCCCGGGGCATTATAATTCACCCCTCCACTTT
TRBV19,14,NA,TRBJ2-7,NA,CASKGGGQHYEQYF,TGTGCCAGTAAAGGAGGCGGGCAGCACTACGAGCAGTACTTC
TRBV5-1,12,NA,TRBJ2-7,NA,CASSLVGDEQYF,TGCGCCAGCAGCTTGGTCGGGGACGAGCAGTACTTC
TRBV7-2,14,NA,TRBJ2-5,TRBD2,CASSFTSGQETQYF,TGTGCCAGCAGCTTTACTAGCGGACAAGAGACCCAGTACTTC
TRBV7-6,16,NA,TRBJ1-2,TRBD1,CASSLSKPWTGDGYTF,TGTGCCAGCAGCTTAAGCAAACCCTGGACAGGGGATGGCTACACCTTC
TRBV5-1,15,NA,TRBJ2-1,NA,CASSLSGLSYNEQFF,TGCGCCAGCAGCTTAAGCGGACTCTCCTACAATGAGCAGTTCTTC
TRBV5-8,15,NA,TRBJ2-4,NA,CASSLYRLAKNIQYF,TGTGCCAGCAGCTTGTACAGGCTAGCCAAAAACATTCAGTACTTC
TRBV7-2,15,NA,TRBJ2-2,NA,CASSFQGFDTGELFF,TGTGCCAGCAGCTTCCAGGGTTTCGACACCGGGGAGCTGTTTTTT
TRBV19,14,NA,TRBJ1-5,TRBD1,CASSLGDSLQPQHF,TGTGCCAGTAGCCTGGGGGACAGCCTTCAGCCCCAGCATTTT
TRBV4-1,13,once,TRBJ2-3,NA,CASTRRGTDTQYF,TGCGCCAGTACACGAAGAGGGACAGATACGCAGTATTTT
TRBV6-5,15,NA,TRBJ1-4,TRBD1,CASSYSDRGYPKLFF,TGTGCCAGCAGTTACAGCGACAGGGGGTACCCGAAACTGTTTTTT
TRBV28,14,NA,TRBJ1-2,NA,CASSLSLGTYGYTF,TGTGCCAGCAGTCTATCCCTAGGGACTTATGGCTACACCTTC
TRBV14,15,NA,TRBJ1-4,NA,CASSQGRGAGGKLFF,TGTGCCAGCAGCCAAGGTCGGGGGGCGGGAGGAAAACTGTTTTTT
TRBV18,14,NA,TRBJ2-7,NA,CASSMSQGGYEQYF,TGTGCCAGCTCAATGTCTCAGGGGGGCTACGAGCAGTACTTC
TRBV5-8,16,NA,TRBJ2-3,TRBD2,CASSLEGRGGTDTQYF,TGTGCCAGCAGCTTGGAGGGGCGGGGGGGCACAGATACGCAGTATTTT
TRBV6-4,14,once,TRBJ1-2,NA,CASSSGALGEGYTF,TGTGCCAGCAGTTCTGGGGCTTTAGGTGAAGGCTACACCTTC
TRBV10-2,15,NA,TRBJ2-1,TRBD1,CASRPPGQIYNEQFF,TGCGCCAGCAGGCCTCCGGGACAGATCTACAATGAGCAGTTCTTC
TRBV7-9,15,few,TRBJ1-2,TRBD1,CASSLATDRAHGYTF,TGTGCCAGCAGCTTAGCGACCGACAGGGCGCATGGCTACACCTTC
TRBV5-1,15,NA,TRBJ1-4,NA,CASSAGTPTNEKLFF,TGCGCCAGCAGCGCGGGGACTCCAACTAATGAAAAACTGTTTTTT
TRBV9,14,NA,TRBJ1-6,NA,CASSVHNGNSPLHF,TGTGCCAGCAGCGTACACAACGGAAATTCACCCCTCCACTTT
TRBV7-3,12,once,TRBJ2-3,NA,CASSLVRDTQYF,TGTGCCAGCAGCTTGGTCAGGGATACGCAGTATTTT
TRBV11-2,12,NA,TRBJ2-1,NA,CASSLDNYGQFF,TGTGCCAGCAGCTTAGATAATTATGGGCAGTTCTTC
TRBV5-8,14,few,TRBJ1-6,TRBD1,CASRNRQGDSPLHF,TGTGCCAGCAGAAATCGACAGGGAGATTCACCCCTCCACTTT
TRBV7-9,17,NA,TRBJ2-1,TRBD2,CASRPGLAGNSYNEQFF,TGTGCCAGCAGACCTGGACTAGCGGGAAACTCCTACAATGAGCAGTTCTTC
TRBV25-1,16,NA,TRBJ2-5,TRBD1,CASALGRDRGTETQYF,TGTGCCAGCGCCCTGGGAAGGGACAGGGGAACGGAGACCCAGTACTTC
TRBV5-4,12,few,TRBJ1-6,NA,CASSLVSSPLHF,TGTGCCAGCAGCTTGGTATCTTCACCCCTCCACTTT
TRBV7-9,11,NA,TRBJ2-1,NA,CASSLIDEQFF,TGTGCCAGCAGCCTGATTGATGAGCAGTTCTTC
TRBV6-1,16,NA,TRBJ1-5,TRBD1,CASSAPEQGSNQPQHF,TGTGCCAGCAGTGCCCCGGAACAGGGGAGCAATCAGCCCCAGCATTTT
TRBV11-2,15,NA,TRBJ2-7,TRBD2,CASSLGLAGEVEQYF,TGTGCCAGCAGCTTAGGGCTAGCGGGGGAAGTGGAGCAGTACTTC
TRBV7-3,15,few,TRBJ2-1,NA,CASSLGATGYNEQFF,TGTGCCAGCAGCCTCGGGGCTACGGGCTACAATGAGCAGTTCTTC
TRBV19,14,NA,TRBJ1-2,TRBD1,CASSMGTASYGYTF,TGTGCCAGTAGTATGGGGACAGCGTCCTATGGCTACACCTTC
TRBV7-9,16,NA,TRBJ1-6,TRBD1,CASSPSPGTGGSPLHF,TGTGCCAGCAGCCCTAGCCCCGGGACAGGAGGTTCACCCCTCCACTTT
TRBV6-5,14,NA,TRBJ1-3,NA,CASRPDSSGNTIYF,TGTGCCAGCAGGCCGGACAGCTCTGGAAACACCATATATTTT
TRBV9,15,NA,TRBJ1-3,NA,CASSVGQGYENTIYF,TGTGCCAGCAGCGTAGGGCAGGGGTATGAAAACACCATATATTTT
TRBV25-1,15,NA,TRBJ1-2,TRBD1,CASSTGQGVSYGYTF,TGTGCCAGCAGTACCGGACAGGGGGTGAGCTATGGCTACACCTTC
TRBV28,17,few,TRBJ1-2,NA,CASSSLLIRLIVDGYTF,TGTGCCAGCAGTTCCCTTTTAATTCGACTCATCGTGGATGGCTACACCTTC